A single sample gave rise to the 26 T cell receptor beta chains below, sequenced in a study of human T cells and chemical hapten exposure. TCRdb reprocessed the RACE reads with MiXCR, giving one entry per CDR3 protein. The table has approximately 100,000 distinct CDR3 sequences, roughly 11% seen once. Time point denoted: patch test 1, 2 weeks after DPC sensitization. Treatment indicated: therapeutic diphenylcyclopropenone sensitization with weekly scalp DPC. The sequencing used whole blood, collected in connection with sensitization to the hapten diphenylcyclopropenone (DPC). The receptors here all came from a middle-aged woman with alopecia areata. Some clones in this sample may be carry-over from other donors' samples.

This clonotype was seen a few times. V usage is TRBV20-1 and J usage is TRBJ2-7; 8 positions match TRBD2. Per germline, CDR1 DFQATT and CDR2 SNEGSKA (reference sequence). The CDR3 consists of 16 residues. V lost 3 bases and J lost 7; bases outside the gene matches: 17. The CDR3 region has the DNA TGCAGTGCTAGGTCAGAGCGGGAGCCCCAAAACGGGGAGCAGTACTTC. Translated, it gives CSARSEREPQNGEQYF.

This clonotype was picked up many times. The chain carries TRBV13 and TRBJ1-5; no clear D gene. The germline gives CDR1 PRHDT, CDR2 FYEKMQ (reference sequence). V lost 1 base, J lost 7 bases, and 14 bases lay in between. The CDR3 spans 15 residues. DNA of the CDR3: TGTGCCAGCAGCTTAGACAGTTCGTCGGGGCAGCCCCAGCATTTT. Translated: CASSLDSSSGQPQHF.

This chain uses TRBV4-2 with TRBJ2-2; 14 nucleotides agree with TRBD2. CDR1 and CDR2 from the germline V gene are LGHNA and YNFKEQ. Germline trimming cut 3 bases from V and 2 bases from J; bases unmatched to any gene: 2. The CDR3 extends over 17 amino acids. CDR3 protein: CASSQGLAGANTGELFF. In DNA, the CDR3 is TGTGCCAGCAGCCAGGGACTAGCGGGGGCAAACACCGGGGAGCTGTTTTTT.

The table lists this clonotype with a few counts. The chain employs TRBV7-9 and TRBJ2-7; 7 bases are shared with TRBD2. V was pared by 5 bases and J by 1 base, with 11 bases of the junction left unmatched. The germline V gene encodes CDR1 SEHNR and CDR2 FQNEAQ (reference sequence). The CDR3 consists of 16 residues. The CDR3 sequence is CASSARGRGESYEQYF. CDR3 sequence (DNA): TGTGCCAGCAGCGCCCGTGGGAGGGGAGAGTCCTACGAGCAGTACTTC.

This clonotype was recorded many times. J is TRBJ1-6 and V is TRBV28; a weak D match, TRBD1 (6 bases). The CDR3 is 15 residues long. V was cut by 9 bases and J by 8 bases, with 20 bases left in between. In germline, CDR1 is MDHEN, CDR2 SYDVKM. DNA for the CDR3: TGTGCCAGTTGGACAGAACGTATCCCCTATTCACCCCTCCACTTT. This translates into CASWTERIPYSPLHF.

The rearrangement links TRBV5-5 to TRBJ2-6; D call uncertain. Germline assignment: CDR1 SGHKS and CDR2 YYEKEE (reference sequence). V was trimmed by 1 base and J by 0 bases, leaving 14 bases between them. CDR3 length equals 18 residues. CDR3 nucleotide sequence: TGTGCCAGCAGCTTGATTCGGGCGTTAAGCTCTGGGGCCAACGTCCTGACTTTC. Translated, it gives CASSLIRALSSGANVLTF.

This clonotype has more than one count but fewer than ten. The rearrangement uses TRBV20-1 and TRBJ1-1; TRBD1 is a possible D gene (5 bases). V gave up 3 bases and J gave up 5 bases, with 13 bases separating them. CDR3 length: 13 residues. Germline CDR1 reads DFQATT; CDR2 reads SNEGSKA (reference sequence). The CDR3 loop reads CSARGRVWTEAFF. As DNA, the CDR3 is TGCAGTGCTAGGGGCAGGGTATGGACTGAAGCTTTCTTT.

The V gene is TRBV2, the J gene TRBJ2-1; 13 nucleotides match TRBD2. V lost 5 bases to trimming and J lost 2 bases; unmatched junction nucleotides: 9. The CDR3 spans 18 residues. Per the germline V gene, CDR1 is SNHLY and CDR2 is FYNNEI. The CDR3 reads CASSRGLAGSRTYNEQFF. The CDR3, as DNA: TGTGCCAGCAGTAGGGGACTAGCGGGAAGCCGGACCTACAATGAGCAGTTCTTC.

This rearrangement joins TRBV5-4 to TRBJ2-7, with D possibly matching TRBD2 (5 bases). The CDR3 consists of 13 residues. V lost 0 bases and J 6 bases, leaving 10 bases between the germline ends. Germline V gene lookup returns CDR1 SGHNT and CDR2 YYREEE (reference sequence). The CDR3 DNA reads TGTGCCAGCAGCTTGGTAGGGAGAGGCGAGCAGTACTTC. Its translation is CASSLVGRGEQYF.

This chain joins TRBV7-2 and TRBJ1-1; no firm D call. Germline loops: CDR1 SGHTA, CDR2 FQGNSA. The CDR3 covers 17 residues. The V gene lost 5 bases and the J gene lost 3 bases, with 22 bases spanning the gap. The CDR3 protein is CASSQSLVTRFDTEAFF. The CDR3 DNA sequence: TGTGCCAGCAGCCAATCTCTGGTCACGCGTTTTGACACTGAAGCTTTCTTT.

This clonotype has more than one count but fewer than ten. The chain has TRBV29-1 and TRBJ2-5, with a weak D call TRBD2 (6 bases). CDR1 is SQVTM and CDR2 is ANQGSEA in the germline V gene. Trimming took off 7 bases at V and 1 base at J, with 10 bases between the two ends. There are 12 residues in the CDR3. CDR3 protein: CSGGALQETQYF. The CDR3 region has the DNA TGCAGCGGCGGGGCCCTCCAAGAGACCCAGTACTTC.

This clonotype was recorded a few times. J is TRBJ2-5 and V is TRBV25-1; D remains ambiguous. CDR1 and CDR2 (germline): MGHDK, SYGVNS. V was clipped by 3 bases and J by 0 bases, with 5 bases between them. This CDR3 is 13 amino acids long. CDR3: CASSDPYQETQYF. CDR3 sequence (DNA): TGTGCCAGCAGTGACCCGTACCAAGAGACCCAGTACTTC.

This clonotype was detected a few times. The rearrangement joins TRBV5-4 to TRBJ2-4; TRBD1 might be the D (5 bases). Per the germline V gene, CDR1 is SGHNT and CDR2 is YYREEE (reference sequence). The CDR3 has 14 amino acids. Trimming removed 4 bases from V and 5 bases from J, with 13 bases in between. The CDR3 is CASSPPQAQNIQYF. The CDR3 coding sequence is TGTGCCAGCAGCCCGCCACAGGCCCAAAACATTCAGTACTTC.

The chain is built from TRBV7-2 and TRBJ2-3; D not certain. The V gene lost 3 bases and the J gene lost 4 bases, with 14 bases spanning the gap. CDR3 length: 15 amino acids. CDR1 and CDR2 (germline): SGHTA, FQGNSA. CDR3 amino acids: CASSLVRTQADTQYF. The CDR3 DNA reads as TGTGCCAGCAGCTTGGTGCGGACGCAGGCAGATACGCAGTATTTT.

The sample holds many counts of this clonotype. V and J are TRBV28 and TRBJ1-1, with no clear D. The germline V gene encodes CDR1 MDHEN and CDR2 SYDVKM. The CDR3 has 14 amino acids. Trimming stripped 2 bases from V and 1 base from J, with 8 bases between. The CDR3 nucleotides read TGTGCCAGCAGTTTAGGGCGGACGAACACTGAAGCTTTCTTT. This encodes CASSLGRTNTEAFF.

The CDR3 DNA is TGTGCCAGCAGCTCGGGGGGCGGGAAGACCGGGGAGCTGTTTTTT. As protein: CASSSGGGKTGELFF. This chain connects TRBV7-9 to TRBJ2-2; possible D gene TRBD2, 7 bases. Germline V gene sequence: CDR1 SEHNR, CDR2 FQNEAQ (reference sequence). The CDR3 spans 15 residues. V lost 4 bases and J lost 5, with 14 bases in between.

A few counts support this clonotype. The chain joins TRBV7-2 to TRBJ2-3; D possibly corresponds to TRBD2 (5 bases). The CDR3 length is 12 residues. Germline V gives CDR1 SGHTA, CDR2 FQGNSA. Trimming removed 4 bases from V and 8 bases from J, with 10 bases in between. For the CDR3, the DNA is TGTGCCAGCAGCTACCGGGAAAGTACGCAGTATTTT. Translating it yields CASSYRESTQYF.

This clonotype has a handful of counts. The chain couples TRBV2 to TRBJ1-6, with D perhaps matching TRBD1 (5 bases). The CDR3 length is 15 residues. CDR1 SNHLY and CDR2 FYNNEI come from the germline V gene. Trimming shortened V by 2 bases and J by 3 bases, and 8 bases separated the two germline ends. CDR3 sequence reads: CASSERGLYNSPLHF. DNA of the CDR3: TGTGCCAGCAGTGAACGGGGACTCTATAATTCACCCCTCCACTTT.

V usage is TRBV7-2 and J usage is TRBJ2-5; TRBD2 is a possible D gene (6 bases). The CDR3 is made up of 14 amino acids. With 5 bases removed from V and 7 bases from J, the gap between germline ends came to 17 bases. CDR1 and CDR2 (germline): SGHTA, FQGNSA. CDR3 bases: TGTGCCAGCAGCCCGGGACTCCCACTAGGGACCCAGTACTTC. Protein product: CASSPGLPLGTQYF.

Many counts were recorded for this clonotype. The chain recombines TRBV27 with TRBJ2-5; D not resolved. Trimming shortened V by 5 bases and J by 3 bases, and 10 bases separated the two germline ends. CDR3 length: 13 amino acids. CDR1 MNHEY and CDR2 SMNVEV come from the germline V gene (reference sequence). In DNA, the CDR3 is TGTGCCAGCAGTCCGAGATGGGAAGAGACCCAGTACTTC. The encoded protein is CASSPRWEETQYF.

Many counts were recorded for this clonotype. This sequence joins TRBV7-2 and TRBJ1-1; maybe TRBD1 (6 bases). The germline gives CDR1 SGHTA, CDR2 FQGNSA. The CDR3 runs to 13 residues. Deletions cut 3 bases from V and 4 bases from J, with 9 bases between. The CDR3 reads CASSFQGSTEAFF. The CDR3 nucleotides read TGTGCCAGCAGCTTCCAGGGGAGCACTGAAGCTTTCTTT.

The CDR3 is CASSPWAGGIEQYF. CDR3 bases: TGTGCCAGCAGCCCCTGGGCCGGGGGGATCGAGCAGTACTTC. The gene calls are TRBV5-6 and TRBJ2-7; 7 nucleotides align to TRBD2. Germline V gene lookup returns CDR1 SGHDT and CDR2 YYEEEE. Trimming took 4 bases from V and 6 from J; bases not matched to a gene: 10. The CDR3 loop spans 14 amino acids.

This clonotype has just a few counts. The rearrangement links TRBV3-1 to TRBJ1-1; no firm D call. Germline V lookup: CDR1 LGHDT, CDR2 YNNKEL (reference sequence). The V end was cut by 2 bases, the J end by 1 base, with 8 bases between. This CDR3 contains 14 residues. CDR3: CASSQSLRNTEAFF. The CDR3 bases are TGTGCCAGCAGCCAAAGTTTAAGGAACACTGAAGCTTTCTTT.

This clonotype was observed many times. V and J are TRBV15 and TRBJ2-6; tentatively, D is TRBD1 or TRBD2 (5 bases each). The V gene's germline CDR1 is LNHNV and CDR2 YYDKDF (reference sequence). Trimming stripped 5 bases from V and 0 bases from J, with 20 bases between. The CDR3 loop spans 19 amino acids. Here the CDR3 reads CATSGYRDLERSGANVLTF. CDR3 sequence (DNA): TGTGCCACCAGCGGGTACCGGGACCTTGAGCGCTCTGGGGCCAACGTCCTGACTTTC.

This clonotype occurred many times. The chain employs TRBV7-2 and TRBJ2-3, with a weak D call TRBD2 (6 bases). Germline V gene lookup returns CDR1 SGHTA and CDR2 FQGNSA. Trimming removed 1 base at V and 2 bases at J, with 13 bases between. This CDR3 is 16 amino acids long. CDR3 DNA: TGTGCCAGCAGCTTAGGTAGCGGAGGTTCCACAGATACGCAGTATTTT. It specifies CASSLGSGGSTDTQYF.

This clonotype was observed at least ten times. V gene TRBV7-6 combines with J gene TRBJ1-2, with a possible D match to TRBD1 (5 bases). Trimming left V 5 bases short and J 8 bases short, with 18 bases between. Germline V CDR1 and CDR2: SGHVS, FNYEAQ. The CDR3 has 14 amino acids. CDR3: CASSPGGGEQGYTF. The CDR3, as DNA: TGTGCCAGCAGCCCCGGGGGAGGGGAGCAGGGCTACACCTTC.